Following are 21 T cell receptor beta chains from one sample sequenced in a study of Ad26.COV2.S vaccination and SARS-CoV-2 variants. As for treatment: 15 to 20 received Ad26.COV2.S at low or high dose, single or two shots; about 5 received placebo; per-sample allocation not given. All samples were drawn on day 63, counting from the first vaccine or placebo injection. Here immunoSEQ multiplex PCR was the method, and the copy in TCRdb shows in-frame clones only, minus some. Counted here are under 550,000 clones, 88% occurring once; the ten biggest clones make up approximately 4%. Specimen: peripheral blood, collected in a trial of Ad26.COV2.S vaccine versus placebo. The receptors derive from a person aged 18 to 65 who received the Ad26.COV2.S COVID-19 vaccine or a placebo.

The chain is built from TRBV5-1 and TRBJ2-5, with 8 bases aligning to TRBD2. V lost 4 bases and J lost 1; bases outside the gene matches: 6. Germline V lookup: CDR1 SGHRS, CDR2 YFSETQ. This CDR3 region has 15 residues. The CDR3 coding sequence is TGCGCCAGCAGCCGGCTAGCGGGCTCCCAAGAGACCCAGTACTTC. This gives the protein CASSRLAGSQETQYF.

V is TRBV7-2 and J is TRBJ2-7, with D possibly TRBD1 on 5 matching bases. V was clipped by 1 base and J by 3 bases, with 10 bases between them. This CDR3 contains 14 residues. CDR1 is SGHTA and CDR2 is FQGNSA in the germline V gene. This chain's CDR3 is CASSLERGHYEQYF. The CDR3 region has the DNA TGTGCCAGCAGCTTAGAAAGAGGACACTACGAGCAGTACTTC. Full variable domain (remainder filled in from reference TRBV7-2 and TRBJ2-7): GAGVSQSPSNKVTEKGKDVELRCDPISGHTALYWYRQSLGQGLEFLIYFQGNSAPDKSGLPSDRFSAERTGGSVSTLTIQRTQQEDSAVYLCASSLERGHYEQYFGPGTRLTVT.

The chain is built from TRBV24-1 and TRBJ1-1, with 7 bases that match TRBD1. Germline V lookup: CDR1 KGHDR, CDR2 SFDVKD. The CDR3 has 13 residues. Losses at the gene ends were 5 bases for V and 3 bases for J; bases not matched to a gene: 2. The CDR3 protein is CATSVTGDTEAFF. The CDR3 DNA is TGTGCCACCAGTGTAACAGGGGACACTGAAGCTTTCTTT.

Comments on this clone: The sample holds other DNA sequences that translate to the same CDR3. The gene calls are TRBV27 and TRBJ1-3; maybe TRBD1 (5 bases). This CDR3 comprises 15 residues. Trimming pared 0 bases from V and 1 base from J, leaving 7 bases between. Looked up from germline, CDR1 is MNHEY and CDR2 is SMNVEV (reference sequence). The CDR3 here is CASSLSRGSGNTIYF. CDR3 DNA: TGTGCCAGCAGTTTATCGCGGGGGTCTGGAAACACCATATATTTT.

This clone was observed a single time. The chain employs TRBV11-3 and TRBJ2-2; 8 bases fit TRBD2. This CDR3 has 16 residues. In germline, CDR1 is SGHNT, CDR2 YENEEA. V shed 0 bases and J 4 bases; nucleotides not matched to a gene: 4. CDR3 nucleotide sequence: TGTGCCAGCAGCTTAGACGGGACTAGAACCACCGGGGAGCTGTTTTTT. This encodes CASSLDGTRTTGELFF.

This chain uses TRBV20-1 with TRBJ1-6, with D tentatively TRBD1 (5 bases). Germline assignment: CDR1 DFQATT and CDR2 SNEGSKA (reference sequence). This CDR3 comprises 14 residues. The V and J ends lost 3 bases and 7 bases respectively, with 13 bases between them. CDR3 sequence: CSASRTPGNSPLHF. CDR3 DNA: TGCAGTGCTAGTAGGACCCCAGGGAATTCACCCCTCCACTTT.

The V gene is TRBV19, the J gene TRBJ2-7; 12 nucleotides agree with TRBD2. Germline assignment: CDR1 LNHDA and CDR2 SQIVND (reference sequence). The CDR3 sequence is 15 residues long. The J segment lost 0 bases and the V segment lost 10 bases, leaving 7 bases of the junction unmatched. This chain's CDR3 is CATSWTSGVSYEQYF. CDR3 nucleotides: TGTGCCACCTCATGGACTAGCGGGGTCTCCTACGAGCAGTACTTC.

This chain uses TRBV11-2 with TRBJ2-1; D perhaps matches TRBD1 (6 bases). The CDR3 is 17 residues long. Trimming left V 5 bases short and J 4 bases short, with 21 bases between. CDR1 SGHAT and CDR2 FQNNGV come from the germline V gene. The chain's CDR3 is CASSLQGRSNLYNEQFF. In DNA form, the CDR3 reads TGTGCCAGCAGCCTACAGGGCCGATCGAACCTATACAATGAGCAGTTCTTC.

This chain links TRBV9 with TRBJ2-3, with D perhaps matching TRBD1 (6 bases). The CDR3 consists of 16 residues. Germline V lookup: CDR1 SGDLS, CDR2 YYNGEE. Trimming removed 3 bases from V and 2 bases from J, with 16 bases in between. This chain's CDR3 is CASSAGQLWHTDTQYF. The CDR3 DNA is TGTGCCAGCAGCGCAGGACAGCTTTGGCACACAGATACGCAGTATTTT.

The chain combines TRBV19 with TRBJ2-2, with 13 bases that match TRBD2. The V segment lost 6 bases and the J segment 2 bases; nucleotides outside the gene matches: 3. The CDR3 length is 16 residues. Germline CDR1 and CDR2: LNHDA and SQIVND (reference sequence). CDR3 sequence reads: CASSGLAGANTGELFF. The CDR3, as DNA: TGTGCCAGTAGCGGACTAGCGGGGGCCAACACCGGGGAGCTGTTTTTT.

The rearrangement links TRBV11-2 to TRBJ2-1; maybe TRBD2 (6 bases). The CDR3 is made up of 15 amino acids. V was cut by 8 bases and J by 7 bases, with 21 bases left in between. Germline CDR1 is SGHAT and CDR2 is FQNNGV. The CDR3 region is CASQPRASDGNEQFF. As DNA, the CDR3 is TGTGCCAGCCAACCGAGGGCTAGCGACGGGAATGAGCAGTTCTTC.

The V and J genes are TRBV7-8 and TRBJ1-1; 11 nucleotides line up with TRBD1. Trimming took 5 bases from V and 1 from J; bases not matched to a gene: 6. Germline V gives CDR1 SGHVS, CDR2 FQNEAQ. CDR3 length: 16 residues. This chain's CDR3 is CASSLWDRGKNTEAFF. The CDR3, as DNA: TGTGCCAGCAGCCTCTGGGACAGGGGGAAGAACACTGAAGCTTTCTTT. Together with reference TRBV7-8 and TRBJ1-1, the CDR3 gives the full variable domain: GAGVSQSPRYKVAKRGQDVALRCDPISGHVSLFWYQQALGQGPEFLTYFQNEAQLDKSGLPSDRFFAERPEGSVSTLKIQRTQQEDSAVYLCASSLWDRGKNTEAFFGQGTRLTVV.

CDR3 amino acids: CASSVGDRADTQYF. In DNA form, the CDR3 reads TGTGCCAGCAGCGTCGGGGATCGAGCAGATACGCAGTATTTT. The chain couples TRBV5-6 to TRBJ2-3; D may be TRBD2 (5 bases). This CDR3 has 14 residues. Germline V gives CDR1 SGHDT, CDR2 YYEEEE. V was pared by 4 bases and J by 4 bases, with 13 bases between. The whole variable domain, filled in from reference TRBV5-6 and TRBJ2-3, reads DAGVTQSPTHLIKTRGQQVTLRCSPKSGHDTVSWYQQALGQGPQFIFQYYEEEERQRGNFPDRFSGHQFPNYSSELNVNALLLGDSALYLCASSVGDRADTQYFGPGTRLTVL.

V gene TRBV3-1 (or the pseudogene TRBV3-2) combines with J gene TRBJ2-1, with D perhaps matching TRBD1 (6 bases). V was cut by 1 base and J by 6 bases, with 13 bases left in between. The length of the CDR3 is 15 residues. Germline loops: CDR1 LGHDT, CDR2 YNNKEL (reference sequence). The CDR3 sequence is CASSQVFTGPNEQFF. Written as DNA, the CDR3 is TGTGCCAGCAGCCAAGTTTTCACAGGGCCCAATGAGCAGTTCTTC.

The CDR3 DNA sequence: TGTGCCAGCAGTGGAAGGACGGCGAACAATGAGCAGTTCTTC. This gives the protein CASSGRTANNEQFF. The chain links TRBV2 to TRBJ2-1; no firm D call. This CDR3 has 14 amino acids. The V gene lost 4 bases and the J gene lost 5 bases, with 12 bases spanning the gap. The germline V gene has CDR1 SNHLY and CDR2 FYNNEI. Complete variable domain (other parts from reference TRBV2 and TRBJ2-1): EPEVTQTPSHQVTQMGQEVILRCVPISNHLYFYWYRQILGQKVEFLVSFYNNEISEKSEIFDDQFSVERPDGSNFTLKIRSTKLEDSAMYFCASSGRTANNEQFFGPGTRLTVL.

The chain has TRBV6-5 and TRBJ2-7, with D possibly TRBD2 on 7 matching bases. The V end was cut by 7 bases, the J end by 6 bases, with 19 bases between. The CDR3 sequence is 14 residues long. Germline CDR1 MNHEY, CDR2 SVGAGI. The CDR3 here is CASTWGGGASEQYF. The DNA of the CDR3 is TGTGCCAGCACCTGGGGAGGGGGGGCGAGCGAGCAGTACTTC.

The V gene is TRBV28, the J gene TRBJ1-5; D might be TRBD1 (5 bases). V was trimmed by 6 bases and J by 0 bases, leaving 9 bases between them. Per the germline V gene, CDR1 is MDHEN and CDR2 is SYDVKM. The CDR3 sequence is 14 residues long. The CDR3 sequence is CASREGLSNQPQHF. The CDR3 bases are TGTGCCAGCAGGGAGGGACTTAGCAATCAGCCCCAGCATTTT.

This chain joins TRBV9 and TRBJ2-5; 7 bases agree with TRBD2. Per the germline V gene, CDR1 is SGDLS and CDR2 is YYNGEE. The V and J ends lost 4 bases and 5 bases, in that order; junction bases with no gene match: 20. CDR3 length equals 18 residues. CDR3: CASSPRRLSGGRMETQYF. Here the CDR3 DNA reads TGTGCCAGCAGCCCTCGTAGGCTCTCGGGGGGAAGGATGGAGACCCAGTACTTC.

The chain links TRBV7-2 to TRBJ1-1; perhaps TRBD1 as D (5 bases). CDR3 size: 13 residues. Germline assignment: CDR1 SGHTA and CDR2 FQGNSA. Trimming stripped 1 base from V and 3 bases from J, with 6 bases between. CDR3 nucleotide sequence: TGTGCCAGCAGCTTAGGGGGGGACACTGAAGCTTTCTTT. Protein: CASSLGGDTEAFF.

The chain combines TRBV7-7 with TRBJ1-2; no clear D. The CDR3 contains 16 residues. Germline CDR1 SSHAT, CDR2 FNYEAQ (reference sequence). V dropped 2 bases and J dropped 2 bases, with 15 bases sitting between them. CDR3 DNA: TGTGCCAGCAGCTTAAATCTAGTAGCCGCGAACTATGGCTACACCTTC. This translates into CASSLNLVAANYGYTF.

This clone has just a few counts. This chain links TRBV14 with TRBJ2-7; no definite D call. Trimming stripped 0 bases from V and 0 bases from J, with 15 bases between. Germline lookup yields CDR1 SGHDN and CDR2 FVKESK. The CDR3 is 17 residues long. The CDR3 reads CASSQDRSPGYSYEQYF. The CDR3 DNA reads as TGTGCCAGCAGCCAAGATCGTAGCCCAGGCTACTCCTACGAGCAGTACTTC.